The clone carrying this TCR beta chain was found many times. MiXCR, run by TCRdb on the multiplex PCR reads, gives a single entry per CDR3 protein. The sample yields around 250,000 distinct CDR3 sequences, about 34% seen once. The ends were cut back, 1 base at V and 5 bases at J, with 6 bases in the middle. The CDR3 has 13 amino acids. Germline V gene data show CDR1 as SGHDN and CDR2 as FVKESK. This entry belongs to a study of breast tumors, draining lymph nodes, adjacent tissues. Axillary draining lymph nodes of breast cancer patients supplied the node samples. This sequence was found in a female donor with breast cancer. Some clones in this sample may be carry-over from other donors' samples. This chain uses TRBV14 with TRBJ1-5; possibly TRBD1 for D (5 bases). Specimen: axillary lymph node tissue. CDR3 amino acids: CASSQGRDQPQHF. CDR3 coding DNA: TGTGCCAGCAGCCAAGGCAGGGATCAGCCCCAGCATTTT.